The 15 T cell receptor beta chains below come from one sample, sequenced in a study of CD8 T cells in Susac syndrome. Random hexamers primed reverse transcription of roughly 0.5 to 1 ug RNA. MiXCR, run by TCRdb on the immunoSEQ multiplex PCR reads, gives a single entry per CDR3 protein. The table lists roughly 140,000 distinct CDR3 sequences, approximately 95% of them singletons. Sequencing used CD4+ T cells from PBMCs. These receptors were taken from a human donor with Susac syndrome.

The chain is built from TRBV5-8 and TRBJ2-5; D not resolved. Trimming shortened V by 1 base and J by 1 base, and 8 bases separated the two germline ends. The CDR3 totals 14 residues. CDR1 SGHTS and CDR2 YDEGEE come from the germline V gene. DNA of the CDR3: TGTGCCAGCAGCTTGTATGTGATCCAAGAGACCCAGTACTTC. Its translation: CASSLYVIQETQYF.

The chain has TRBV19 and TRBJ2-3; D gene unclear. V gave up 6 bases and J gave up 3 bases, with 10 bases separating them. CDR1 and CDR2 (germline): LNHDA, SQIVND (reference sequence). The CDR3 totals 13 residues. DNA for the CDR3: TGTGCCAGTAGAGTCGATAAGACAGATACGCAGTATTTT. This codes for CASRVDKTDTQYF.

The rearrangement links TRBV20-1 to TRBJ1-1; 10 bases agree with TRBD1. The germline V gene has CDR1 DFQATT and CDR2 SNEGSKA (reference sequence). Trimming removed 4 bases from V and 10 bases from J; junction bases left unmatched: 6. The CDR3 contains 12 residues. The CDR3 is CSATQWTGGAFF. CDR3 sequence (DNA): TGCAGTGCTACCCAATGGACAGGGGGAGCTTTCTTT.

The V and J genes are TRBV7-8 and TRBJ1-5; TRBD1 might be the D (6 bases). The CDR3 consists of 15 residues. Germline-derived CDR1 and CDR2 are SGHVS and FQNEAQ. Trimming stripped 5 bases from V and 0 bases from J, with 11 bases between. DNA of the CDR3: TGTGCCAGCAGCACCACAGGGTATAGCAATCAGCCCCAGCATTTT. This sequence encodes CASSTTGYSNQPQHF.

This sequence joins TRBV5-6 and TRBJ2-3; 9 bases align to TRBD1. V lost 1 base and J lost 6; bases outside the gene matches: 6. The CDR3 has 15 amino acids. The germline gives CDR1 SGHDT, CDR2 YYEEEE. CDR3: CASSLTGGRKDTQYF. Here the CDR3 DNA reads TGTGCCAGCAGCTTGACAGGGGGCAGGAAGGATACGCAGTATTTT.

The V gene is TRBV6-6, the J gene TRBJ2-7; D perhaps matches TRBD2 (6 bases). V was clipped by 10 bases and J by 4 bases, with 14 bases between them. CDR3 length: 12 residues. Germline CDR1 reads MNHNY; CDR2 reads SVGAGI (reference sequence). The CDR3 reads CATGGGVYEQYF. Written as DNA, the CDR3 is TGTGCCACCGGGGGAGGAGTATACGAGCAGTACTTC.

In this sample, this clonotype turned up once. This chain connects TRBV4-3 to TRBJ2-7, with D possibly TRBD1 on 5 matching bases. Germline V gene lookup returns CDR1 LGHNA and CDR2 YSLEER. V lost 4 bases, J lost 12 bases, and 19 bases lay in between. This CDR3 has 13 residues. Here the CDR3 reads CASSPSLAGPLYF. CDR3 sequence (DNA): TGCGCCAGCAGCCCTTCCTTGGCAGGGCCTCTGTACTTC.

The chain combines TRBV6-5 with TRBJ1-1; D not resolved. Germline CDR1 reads MNHEY; CDR2 reads SVGAGI. The CDR3 runs 15 residues. The V end was cut by 7 bases, the J end by 5 bases, with 20 bases between. The CDR3 loop is CASTDPALGRTEAFF. The CDR3 DNA reads TGTGCCAGCACCGACCCCGCCTTAGGAAGGACTGAAGCTTTCTTT.

V is TRBV14 and J is TRBJ1-2, with D possibly matching TRBD1 (6 bases). V lost 2 bases to trimming and J lost 2 bases, with 9 bases between them. This CDR3 has 14 residues. The germline gives CDR1 SGHDN, CDR2 FVKESK. CDR3 sequence reads: CASSQTQGNYGYTF. CDR3 coding DNA: TGTGCCAGCAGCCAAACTCAGGGGAACTATGGCTACACCTTC.

The J gene is TRBJ1-1, the V gene TRBV27; D is ambiguous. Germline V gene lookup returns CDR1 MNHEY and CDR2 SMNVEV (reference sequence). Trimming shortened V by 3 bases and J by 0 bases, and 5 bases separated the two germline ends. The CDR3 length is 13 residues. The CDR3 sequence: CASSFLMNTEAFF. Here the CDR3 DNA reads TGTGCCAGCAGTTTTCTCATGAACACTGAAGCTTTCTTT.

This chain links TRBV6-5 with TRBJ1-6; 10 nucleotides agree with TRBD1. CDR3 length: 15 amino acids. Losses at the gene ends were 5 bases for V and 5 bases for J; bases not matched to a gene: 3. The germline V gene has CDR1 MNHEY and CDR2 SVGAGI. The CDR3 DNA reads as TGTGCCAGCAGTGGGACAGGGGATCATAATTCACCCCTCCACTTT. Translating gives CASSGTGDHNSPLHF.

This clonotype has just one count. This chain joins TRBV20-1 and TRBJ1-6; a possible D gene is TRBD1 (5 bases). V was cut by 3 bases and J by 9 bases, with 12 bases left in between. The V gene's germline CDR1 is DFQATT and CDR2 SNEGSKA (reference sequence). The CDR3 is 13 residues long. The CDR3 protein is CSASPGGSSPLHF. CDR3 sequence (DNA): TGCAGTGCTAGCCCCGGGGGTTCTTCACCCCTCCACTTT.

V gene TRBV7-9 combines with J gene TRBJ1-1; 7 nucleotides line up with TRBD1. V shed 8 bases, J shed 11 bases, and the junction held 11 bases outside the gene matches. The CDR3 length is 12 residues. From germline, CDR1 is SEHNR and CDR2 FQNEAQ (reference sequence). CDR3 region: CASGQAVRDAFF. The CDR3, as DNA: TGTGCCAGCGGACAGGCAGTCCGGGACGCTTTCTTT.

The gene calls are TRBV4-1 and TRBJ1-6; perhaps TRBD1 as D (5 bases). Germline CDR1 MGHRA, CDR2 YSYEKL. CDR3 length: 16 residues. V gave up 1 base and J gave up 7 bases, with 14 bases separating them. CDR3 in DNA: TGCGCCAGCAGCCAAGCCCCGCGGGGCTTCAATTCACCCCTCCACTTT. As protein: CASSQAPRGFNSPLHF.

The chain carries TRBV15 and TRBJ2-1; TRBD2 matches 8 bases. CDR3 length: 14 amino acids. Germline V gives CDR1 LNHNV, CDR2 YYDKDF (reference sequence). Germline trimming cut 4 bases from V and 3 bases from J; bases unmatched to any gene: 2. This CDR3 is CATSIRGGYNEQFF. The CDR3 region has the DNA TGTGCCACCAGCATCCGGGGGGGCTACAATGAGCAGTTCTTC.